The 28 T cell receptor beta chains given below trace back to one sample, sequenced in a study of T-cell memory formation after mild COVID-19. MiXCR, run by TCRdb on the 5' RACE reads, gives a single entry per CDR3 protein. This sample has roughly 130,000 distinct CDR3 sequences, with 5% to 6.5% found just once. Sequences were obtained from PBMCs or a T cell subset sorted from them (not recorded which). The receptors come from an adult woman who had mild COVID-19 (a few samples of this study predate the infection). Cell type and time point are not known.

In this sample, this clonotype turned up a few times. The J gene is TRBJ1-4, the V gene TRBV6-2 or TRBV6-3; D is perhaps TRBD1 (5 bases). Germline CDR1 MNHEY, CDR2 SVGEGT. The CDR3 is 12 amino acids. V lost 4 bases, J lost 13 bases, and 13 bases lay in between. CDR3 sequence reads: CASSSNDRILFF. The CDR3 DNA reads TGTGCCAGCAGTTCGAACGACAGAATACTGTTTTTT.

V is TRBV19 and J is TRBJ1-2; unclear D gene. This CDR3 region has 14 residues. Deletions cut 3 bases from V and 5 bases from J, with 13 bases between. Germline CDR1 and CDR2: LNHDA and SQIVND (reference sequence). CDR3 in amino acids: CASSILGSRYGYTF. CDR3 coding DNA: TGTGCCAGTAGTATTTTAGGCAGCAGATATGGCTACACCTTC. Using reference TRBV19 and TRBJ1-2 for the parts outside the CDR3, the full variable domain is DGGITQSPKYLFRKEGQNVTLSCEQNLNHDAMYWYRQDPGQGLRLIYYSQIVNDFQKGDIAEGYSVSREKKESFPLTVTSAQKNPTAFYLCASSILGSRYGYTFGSGTRLTVV.

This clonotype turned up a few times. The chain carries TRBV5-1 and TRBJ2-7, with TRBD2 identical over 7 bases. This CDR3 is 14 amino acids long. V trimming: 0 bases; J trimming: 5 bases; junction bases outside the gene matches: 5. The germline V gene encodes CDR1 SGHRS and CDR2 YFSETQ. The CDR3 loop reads CASSLEGGKNEQYF. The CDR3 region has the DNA TGCGCCAGCAGCTTGGAGGGAGGGAAGAACGAGCAGTACTTC.

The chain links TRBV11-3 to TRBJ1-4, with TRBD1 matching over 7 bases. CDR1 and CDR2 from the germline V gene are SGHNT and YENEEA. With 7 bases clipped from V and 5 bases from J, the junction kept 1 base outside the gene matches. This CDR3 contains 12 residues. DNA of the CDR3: TGTGCCAGCACAGGGGGAAATGAAAAACTGTTTTTT. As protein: CASTGGNEKLFF.

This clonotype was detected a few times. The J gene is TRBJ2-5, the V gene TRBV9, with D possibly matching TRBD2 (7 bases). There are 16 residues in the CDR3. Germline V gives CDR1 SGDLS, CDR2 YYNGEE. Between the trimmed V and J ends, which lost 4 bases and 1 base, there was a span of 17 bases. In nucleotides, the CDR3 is TGTGCCAGCAGCTTTCACGGGGGGCTAGCCCAAGAGACCCAGTACTTC. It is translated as CASSFHGGLAQETQYF.

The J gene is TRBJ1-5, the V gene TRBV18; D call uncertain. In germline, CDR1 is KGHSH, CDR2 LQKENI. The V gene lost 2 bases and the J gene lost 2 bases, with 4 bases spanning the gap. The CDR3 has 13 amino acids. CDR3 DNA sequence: TGTGCCAGCTCACCAGATGGCAATCAGCCCCAGCATTTT. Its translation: CASSPDGNQPQHF.

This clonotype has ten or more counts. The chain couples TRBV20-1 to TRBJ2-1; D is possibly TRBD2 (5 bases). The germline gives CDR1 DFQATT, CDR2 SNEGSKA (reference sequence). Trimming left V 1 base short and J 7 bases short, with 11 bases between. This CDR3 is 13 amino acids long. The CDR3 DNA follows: TGCAGTGCTAGAGGGGAGATGGGAAATGAGCAGTTCTTC. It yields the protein CSARGEMGNEQFF.

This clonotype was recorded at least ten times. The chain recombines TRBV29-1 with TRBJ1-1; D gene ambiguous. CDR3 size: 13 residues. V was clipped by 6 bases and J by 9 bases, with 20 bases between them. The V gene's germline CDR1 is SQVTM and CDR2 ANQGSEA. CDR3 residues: CSVVHPGKKKAFF. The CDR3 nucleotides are TGCAGCGTCGTTCACCCGGGAAAAAAGAAAGCTTTCTTT.

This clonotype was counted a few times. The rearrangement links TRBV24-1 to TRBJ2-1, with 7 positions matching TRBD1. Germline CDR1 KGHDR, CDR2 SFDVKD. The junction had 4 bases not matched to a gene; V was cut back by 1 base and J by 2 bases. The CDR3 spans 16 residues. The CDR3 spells CATSDLSGGPYNEQFF. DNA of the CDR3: TGTGCCACCAGTGATTTATCAGGGGGACCCTACAATGAGCAGTTCTTC.

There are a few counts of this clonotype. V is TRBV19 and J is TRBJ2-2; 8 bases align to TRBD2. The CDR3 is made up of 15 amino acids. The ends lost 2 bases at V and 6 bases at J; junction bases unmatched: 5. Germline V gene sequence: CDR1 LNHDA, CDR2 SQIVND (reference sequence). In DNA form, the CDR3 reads TGTGCCAGTAGTATATCTCGGGGGGGTTCCGGGGAGCTGTTTTTT. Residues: CASSISRGGSGELFF.

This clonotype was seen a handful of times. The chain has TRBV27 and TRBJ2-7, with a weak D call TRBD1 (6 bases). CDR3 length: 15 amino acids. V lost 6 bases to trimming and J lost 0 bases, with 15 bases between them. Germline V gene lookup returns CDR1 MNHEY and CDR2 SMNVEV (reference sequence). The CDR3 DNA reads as TGTGCCAGCAGGAACCGACAGGTGGGCTCCTACGAGCAGTACTTC. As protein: CASRNRQVGSYEQYF.

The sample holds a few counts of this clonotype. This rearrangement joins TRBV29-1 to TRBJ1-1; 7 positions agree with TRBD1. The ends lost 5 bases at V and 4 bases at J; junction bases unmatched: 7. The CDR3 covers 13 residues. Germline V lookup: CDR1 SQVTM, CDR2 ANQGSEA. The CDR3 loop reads CSVKTGFFTEAFF. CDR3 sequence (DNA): TGCAGCGTTAAGACAGGGTTTTTCACTGAAGCTTTCTTT.

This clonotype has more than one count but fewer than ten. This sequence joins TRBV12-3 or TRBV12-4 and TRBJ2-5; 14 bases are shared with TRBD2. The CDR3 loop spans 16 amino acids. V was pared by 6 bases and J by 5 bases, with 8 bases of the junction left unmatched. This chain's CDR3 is CASSLVGTSGGETQYF. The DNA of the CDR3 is TGTGCCAGCAGCCTAGTCGGGACTAGCGGGGGTGAGACCCAGTACTTC.

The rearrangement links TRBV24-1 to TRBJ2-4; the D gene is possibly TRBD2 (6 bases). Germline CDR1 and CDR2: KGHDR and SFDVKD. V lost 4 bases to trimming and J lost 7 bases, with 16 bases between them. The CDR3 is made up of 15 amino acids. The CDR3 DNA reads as TGTGCCACCAGTGACGGCGCGGGAAGGAGGAACATTCAGTACTTC. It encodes CATSDGAGRRNIQYF.

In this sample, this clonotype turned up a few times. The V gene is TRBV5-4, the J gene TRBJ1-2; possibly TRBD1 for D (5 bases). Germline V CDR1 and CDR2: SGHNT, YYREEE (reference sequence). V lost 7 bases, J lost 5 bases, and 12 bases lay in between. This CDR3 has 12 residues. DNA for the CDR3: TGTGCCAGCGCCACCGGGGGTTATGGCTACACCTTC. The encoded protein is CASATGGYGYTF.

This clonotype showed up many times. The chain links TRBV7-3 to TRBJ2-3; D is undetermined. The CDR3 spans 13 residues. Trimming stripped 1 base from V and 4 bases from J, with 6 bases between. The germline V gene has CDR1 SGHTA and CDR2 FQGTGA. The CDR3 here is CASSLNPSDTQYF. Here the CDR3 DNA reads TGTGCCAGCAGCTTAAATCCATCAGATACGCAGTATTTT.

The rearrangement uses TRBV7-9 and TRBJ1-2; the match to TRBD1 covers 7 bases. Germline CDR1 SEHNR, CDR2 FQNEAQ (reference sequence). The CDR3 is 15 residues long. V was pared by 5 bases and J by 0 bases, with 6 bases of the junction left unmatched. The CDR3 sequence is CASSARDSPNYGYTF. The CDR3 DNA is TGTGCCAGCAGCGCCAGGGACAGCCCTAACTATGGCTACACCTTC.

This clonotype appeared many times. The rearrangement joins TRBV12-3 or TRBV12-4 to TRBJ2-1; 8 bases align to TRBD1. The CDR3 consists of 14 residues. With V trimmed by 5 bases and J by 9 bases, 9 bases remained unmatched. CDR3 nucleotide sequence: TGTGCCAGCAGTCCAGGGACAGGAGTGGGTGAGCAGTTCTTC. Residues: CASSPGTGVGEQFF.

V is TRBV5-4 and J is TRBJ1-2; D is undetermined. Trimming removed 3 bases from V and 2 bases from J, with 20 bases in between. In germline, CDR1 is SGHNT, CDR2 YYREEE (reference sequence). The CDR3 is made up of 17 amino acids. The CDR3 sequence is CASSSPPTRQPNYGYTF. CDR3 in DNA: TGTGCCAGCAGCTCCCCGCCGACAAGGCAGCCCAACTATGGCTACACCTTC. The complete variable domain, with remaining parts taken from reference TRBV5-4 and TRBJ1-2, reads ETGVTQSPTHLIKTRGQQVTLRCSSQSGHNTVSWYQQALGQGPQFIFQYYREEENGRGNFPPRFSGLQFPNYSSELNVNALELDDSALYLCASSSPPTRQPNYGYTFGSGTRLTVV.

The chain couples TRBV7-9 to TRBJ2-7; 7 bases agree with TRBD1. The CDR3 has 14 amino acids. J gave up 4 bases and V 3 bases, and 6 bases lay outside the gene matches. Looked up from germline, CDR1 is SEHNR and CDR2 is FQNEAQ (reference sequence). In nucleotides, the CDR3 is TGTGCCAGCAGCTTTTCTGACAGGGTATACGAGCAGTACTTC. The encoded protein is CASSFSDRVYEQYF. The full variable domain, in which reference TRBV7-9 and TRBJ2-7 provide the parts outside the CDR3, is DTGVSQNPRHKITKRGQNVTFRCDPISEHNRLYWYRQTLGQGPEFLTYFQNEAQLEKSRLLSDRFSAERPKGSFSTLEIQRTEQGDSAMYLCASSFSDRVYEQYFGPGTRLTVT.

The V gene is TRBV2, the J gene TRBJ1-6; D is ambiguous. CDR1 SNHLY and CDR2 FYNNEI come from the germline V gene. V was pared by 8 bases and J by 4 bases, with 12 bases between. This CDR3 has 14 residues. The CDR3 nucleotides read TGTGCCAGCGGACGAGAAGGGTATAATTCACCCCTCCACTTT. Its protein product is CASGREGYNSPLHF.

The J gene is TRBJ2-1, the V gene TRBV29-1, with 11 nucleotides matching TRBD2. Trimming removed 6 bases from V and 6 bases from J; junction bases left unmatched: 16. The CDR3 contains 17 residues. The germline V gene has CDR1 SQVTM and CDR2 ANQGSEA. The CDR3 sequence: CSVEVGLAGGKSNEQFF. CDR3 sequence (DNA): TGCAGCGTCGAGGTCGGCCTAGCGGGAGGCAAAAGCAATGAGCAGTTCTTC.

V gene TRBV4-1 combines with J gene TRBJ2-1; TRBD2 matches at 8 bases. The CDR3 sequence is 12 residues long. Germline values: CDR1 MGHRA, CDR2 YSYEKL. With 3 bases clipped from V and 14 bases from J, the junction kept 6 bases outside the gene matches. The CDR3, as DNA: TGCGCCAGCAGCCATGTTCTCGGGGGGGAGTTCTTC. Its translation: CASSHVLGGEFF.

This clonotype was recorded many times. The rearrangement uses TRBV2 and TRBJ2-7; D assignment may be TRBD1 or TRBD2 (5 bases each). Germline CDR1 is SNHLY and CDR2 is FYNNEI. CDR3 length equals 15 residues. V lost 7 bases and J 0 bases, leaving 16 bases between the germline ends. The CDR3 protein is CASNIQGPSSYEQYF. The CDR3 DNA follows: TGTGCCAGCAATATCCAGGGACCCTCCTCCTACGAGCAGTACTTC.

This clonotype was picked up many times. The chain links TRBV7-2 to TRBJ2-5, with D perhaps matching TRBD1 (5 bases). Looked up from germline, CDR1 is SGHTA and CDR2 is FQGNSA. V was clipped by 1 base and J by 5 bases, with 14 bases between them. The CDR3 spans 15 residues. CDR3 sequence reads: CASSLVWGEWETQYF. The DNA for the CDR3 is TGTGCCAGCAGCTTAGTCTGGGGCGAATGGGAGACCCAGTACTTC.

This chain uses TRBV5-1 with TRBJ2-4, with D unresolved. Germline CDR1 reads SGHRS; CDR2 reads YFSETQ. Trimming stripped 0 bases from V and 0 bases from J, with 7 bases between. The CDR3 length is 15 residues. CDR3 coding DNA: TGCGCCAGCAGCTTGGATGGGATAGCCAAAAACATTCAGTACTTC. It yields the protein CASSLDGIAKNIQYF.

The CDR3 loop reads CSARDQTGRFSYNEQFF. DNA of the CDR3: TGCAGTGCTAGAGATCAAACGGGGAGATTCTCCTACAATGAGCAGTTCTTC. The rearrangement joins TRBV20-1 to TRBJ2-1, with a tentative D call TRBD2 (5 bases). This CDR3 spans 17 amino acids. Trimming took 0 bases from V and 0 from J, leaving 15 bases between them. Germline V gene sequence: CDR1 DFQATT, CDR2 SNEGSKA (reference sequence).

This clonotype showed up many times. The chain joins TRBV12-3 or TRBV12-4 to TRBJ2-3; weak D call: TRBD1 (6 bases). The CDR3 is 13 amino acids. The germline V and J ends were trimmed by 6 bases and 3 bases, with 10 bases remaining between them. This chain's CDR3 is CASRKQGTDTQYF. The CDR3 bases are TGTGCCAGCAGAAAACAGGGAACAGATACGCAGTATTTT.